Listed below are T cell receptor beta chains from one sample, sequenced in a study of cytomegalovirus exposure and HLA in healthy donors. The method was immunoSEQ multiplex PCR; TCRdb's version includes in-frame clones alone and lacks a portion of them. The data hold approximately 170,000 clones, with about 69% observed a single time. Input material: PBMCs. The receptors originated from a man aged 25 to 40 in good health and CMV-seropositive. Each CDR3 is given with its conserved first and last residue. D genes are given only for firm matches. Not all rows give a size; the values are once, few, many and, for expanded clones, a class.

v_gene	abundance	d_gene	j_gene	CDR3nt	CDR3aa
TRBV7-7	-	TRBD1	TRBJ2-3	TGTGCTAGCAGTCGGGACAGAGGAGATACGCAGTATTTT	CASSRDRGDTQYF
TRBV7-2	-	TRBD1	TRBJ1-1	TGTGCCAGCAGCTCGACAGGGCGTCAGGCTTTCTTT	CASSSTGRQAFF
TRBV7-2	-	TRBD2	TRBJ2-7	TGTGCCAGCAGCCGTACTAGCGGGAGTTCCCCCTACGAGCAGTACTTC	CASSRTSGSSPYEQYF
TRBV7-2	-	TRBD1	TRBJ1-2	TGTGCCAGCAGCTTAGCCGTGACAGGGCAAGGCTACACCTTC	CASSLAVTGQGYTF
TRBV2	-	TRBD1	TRBJ2-1	TGTGCCAGAAGGGAACAGGGGTGGGGGAATGAGCAGTTCTTC	CARREQGWGNEQFF
TRBV19	once	-	TRBJ2-7	TGTGCCAGTGGCCCTAGGGGCTACGAGCAGTACTTC	CASGPRGYEQYF
TRBV27	-	-	TRBJ1-6	TGTGCCAGCAAAGGGGAATCCTATAATTCACCCCTCCACTTT	CASKGESYNSPLHF
TRBV11-3	-	TRBD2	TRBJ2-3	TGTGCCAGCAGCTCCCGGACTAGCGGGAGGGCAGATACGCAGTATTTT	CASSSRTSGRADTQYF
TRBV13	-	-	TRBJ1-3	TGTGCCAGCAGCCAGAGGGACAACGGAAACACCATATATTTT	CASSQRDNGNTIYF
TRBV28	-	-	TRBJ2-7	TGTGCCAGCCGGGACTCAACCTACGAGCAGTACTTC	CASRDSTYEQYF
TRBV19	-	TRBD2	TRBJ2-7	TGTGCCAGTAGTAGCGGGAGATTTAGTGACGAGCAGTACTTC	CASSSGRFSDEQYF
TRBV15	-	TRBD2	TRBJ2-5	TGTGCCACCAGCTTAAGACTAGCGGACCAAGAGACCCAGTACTTC	CATSLRLADQETQYF
TRBV21-1	few	-	TRBJ1-5	-	CASSNWAGGNSNQPQHF
TRBV6-5	-	TRBD1	TRBJ2-3	TGTGCCAGCACGGGACAGGGTAACACAGATACGCAGTATTTT	CASTGQGNTDTQYF
TRBV28	once	-	TRBJ1-4	TGTGCCAGCAGCCCCGGAGCCGATCTTAATGAAAAACTGTTTTTT	CASSPGADLNEKLFF
TRBV19	-	TRBD1	TRBJ2-1	TGTGCCAGTAAAAACAGGGGCCCCTACAATGAGCAGTTCTTC	CASKNRGPYNEQFF
TRBV7-2	-	TRBD2	TRBJ2-7	TGTGCCAGCAGATTCGCGCCTAGCGGGGGTCCCTACGAGCAGTACTTC	CASRFAPSGGPYEQYF
TRBV2	once	TRBD2	TRBJ2-3	TGTGCCAGTACTACCGGGACTAGCGCAGATACGCAGTATTTT	CASTTGTSADTQYF
TRBV5-6	-	TRBD1	TRBJ1-5	TGTGCCAGCAGTTTTGGGACAGGGAAGTCCCAGCATTTT	CASSFGTGKSQHF
TRBV6-1	once	TRBD2	TRBJ2-3	TGTGCCAGCATAGAAGAAGCGGGAGGGCCTGATTTT	CASIEEAGGPDF
TRBV4-1	-	TRBD2	TRBJ2-1	TGCGCCAGCAGCCGTAAACTAGCGGGGGTAACCTACAATGAGCAGTTCTTC	CASSRKLAGVTYNEQFF
TRBV30	-	TRBD2	TRBJ2-5	TGTGCCTGGAGTGGGTGGCTAGCGGGCCGGGAGACCCAGTACTTC	CAWSGWLAGRETQYF
TRBV7-6	-	TRBD1	TRBJ1-1	TGTGCCAGCAGCTTAGGACAGGGGATTGAAGCTTTCTTT	CASSLGQGIEAFF
TRBV9	-	-	TRBJ2-7	TGTGCCAGCAGCGTAGATTCGAGACTCTACGAGCAGTACTTC	CASSVDSRLYEQYF
TRBV9	once	-	TRBJ1-6	TGTGCCAGCAGCGTCAGGGCCTCTGATTCACCCCTCCACTTT	CASSVRASDSPLHF
TRBV28	few	TRBD1	TRBJ2-7	TGTGCCAGCGGGGACAGCTACGAGCAGTACTTC	CASGDSYEQYF
TRBV21-1	-	-	TRBJ2-7	TGTGCCAGCAGCGCCGGGACTCTCGGTCGGCACGAGCAGTACTTC	CASSAGTLGRHEQYF
TRBV25-1	-	TRBD1	TRBJ2-3	TGTGCCAGCACCAGACAGGGAAACCCCACAGATACGCAGTATTTT	CASTRQGNPTDTQYF
TRBV5-1	-	TRBD1	TRBJ1-5	TGCGCCAGCAGCGCCGGGACAGGGGTTGGTCAGCCCCAGCATTTT	CASSAGTGVGQPQHF
TRBV6-5	-	-	TRBJ2-5	TGTGCCAGCAGTGCCCTACAGGGGACCCAGTACTTC	CASSALQGTQYF
TRBV28	-	-	TRBJ2-7	TGTGCCAGCACCTCTGCCTACGAGCAGTACTTC	CASTSAYEQYF
TRBV7-2	-	TRBD2	TRBJ2-4	TGTGCCAGCAGCCCCGGACTAGCGGGTGGGAACATTCAGTACTTC	CASSPGLAGGNIQYF
TRBV7-6	-	-	TRBJ2-1	TGTGCCAGCAGCCCGGGGGACAATGAGCAGTTCTTC	CASSPGDNEQFF
TRBV4-3	few	TRBD2	TRBJ2-7	TGCGCCAGCAGCCAACAAATAGGTCGGGGGGGGCTCCCCTACGAGCAGTACTTC	CASSQQIGRGGLPYEQYF
TRBV6-5	once	TRBD1	TRBJ2-7	TGTGCCAGCAGTTACCGACACAGGGGGCGCTTTGACGAGCAGTACTTC	CASSYRHRGRFDEQYF
TRBV5-4	-	-	TRBJ2-3	TGTGCCAGCAGCTCGAGCACAGATACGCAGTATTTT	CASSSSTDTQYF
TRBV18	-	-	TRBJ2-3	TGTGCCAGCTCACCAGCGGGTAGCACAGATACGCAGTATTTT	CASSPAGSTDTQYF
TRBV7-2	-	TRBD1	TRBJ1-4	TGTGCCAGCAGCCGACAGACAGGGGCGGATGAAAAACTGTTTTTT	CASSRQTGADEKLFF
TRBV27	once	TRBD2	TRBJ2-1	TGTGCCAGCAGTTTGGAGCGGGGGGGCGGGGGAGCGTTCTTC	CASSLERGGGGAFF
TRBV6-1	-	TRBD1	TRBJ2-1	TGTGCCAGCAGGGGGACAGGTCCCTACAATGAGCAGTTCTTC	CASRGTGPYNEQFF
TRBV5-1	-	-	TRBJ1-4	TGCGCCAGCAGCTTGGGGGGGGCAACTAATGAAAAACTGTTTTTT	CASSLGGATNEKLFF
TRBV7-3	-	TRBD1	TRBJ2-7	TGTGCCAGCAGCCCAGGGACAGCTCCTTACGAGCAGTACTTC	CASSPGTAPYEQYF
TRBV4-3	-	TRBD1	TRBJ1-2	TGCGCCAGCAGCCAAGAGAGGACAGGGATCTCCATGGGGGGCTACACCTTC	CASSQERTGISMGGYTF
TRBV5-1	-	TRBD1	TRBJ2-7	TGCGCCAGCAGCAAGGGACAGGGAACCTACGAGCAGTACTTC	CASSKGQGTYEQYF
TRBV7-9	-	TRBD1	TRBJ1-5	TGTGCCAGCAGTCAGGACAGGAGCAATCAGCCCCAGCATTTT	CASSQDRSNQPQHF
TRBV28	few	TRBD2	TRBJ2-7	TGTGCCAGCAGTTTCGGGATGTATTTCGAAGGTAGCGGGAGTAGTCGAGAGCAGTACTTC	CASSFGMYFEGSGSSREQYF
TRBV11-3	-	-	TRBJ1-1	TGTGCCAGCAGCTTAGATGGGGCCAGCACTGAAGCTTTCTTT	CASSLDGASTEAFF
TRBV9	-	TRBD2	TRBJ2-2	TGTGCCAGCAGCGTAAGGCTAGCGGGGAACACCGGGGAGCTGTTTTTT	CASSVRLAGNTGELFF
TRBV2	-	TRBD2	TRBJ2-2	TGTGCCAGCAAAGAGCGGGAGAACACCGGGGAGCTGTTTTTT	CASKERENTGELFF
TRBV9	-	TRBD2	TRBJ2-5	TGTGCCAGCAGCGTAGACAGCGGGAGTATCCAGTACTTC	CASSVDSGSIQYF
TRBV7-3	-	TRBD2	TRBJ2-1	TGTGCCAGCAGCATCGGGACTAGCGAGTACAATGAGCAGTTCTTC	CASSIGTSEYNEQFF
TRBV7-7	once	-	TRBJ1-2	TGTGCTAGCAGCTTCCCACAGGGTCACTATGGCTACACCTTC	CASSFPQGHYGYTF
TRBV11-2	once	-	TRBJ2-7	TGTGCCAGCAGCCTGACGGGTATCGAGCAGTACTTC	CASSLTGIEQYF
TRBV27	few	TRBD2	TRBJ2-1	TGTGCCAGCAGTGTCTCCTCGAGCGGGAGCTCCTACAATGAGCAGTTCTTC	CASSVSSSGSSYNEQFF
TRBV7-2	-	TRBD1	TRBJ2-1	TGTGCCAGCAGCTTTTCCGGGACAGGGAGGGAAAATGAGCAGTTCTTC	CASSFSGTGRENEQFF
TRBV2	-	-	TRBJ2-7	TGTGCCAGCAGTGAATGGGGAGCCGAGCAGTACTTC	CASSEWGAEQYF